This T cell receptor (beta chain) was identified during a study of CD8 T cells in ankylosing spondylitis. Study-level findings and limits: A TCR beta motif of fewer than 10 highly homologous variants seemed to mark ankylosing spondylitis blood.

V trimming: 5 bases; J trimming: 1 base; junction bases outside the gene matches: 3. Germline CDR1 is DFQATT and CDR2 is SNEGSKA (reference sequence). The CDR3 totals 14 residues. MiXCR, applied by TCRdb to the 5' RACE reads, yields one record per CDR3 protein. This table holds 750,000 to 850,000 distinct CDR3 sequences, approximately 10% found once. This clonotype occurred a few times. The antigen remains undetermined. Sample: blood, either unsorted or a sorted T cell fraction (not recorded which). This receptor was obtained from a male donor with ankylosing spondylitis. The chain has TRBV20-1 and TRBJ2-3, with 10 bases matching TRBD2. CDR3 bases: TGCAGTGCTGATGGACTAGCGGGCACAGATACGCAGTATTTT. Residues: CSADGLAGTDTQYF.